What follows are 2 T cell receptor beta chains derived from one specimen sequenced in a study. Assay used: immunoSEQ multiplex PCR; TCRdb lists only in-frame clones, some missing. Found here are about 68,000 clones, approximately 92% of them singletons; the top ten hold less than 4.5%. Specimen: PBMCs. The receptors originated from a man in his forties or fifties with rheumatoid arthritis.

V usage is TRBV15 and J usage is TRBJ1-2, with 8 bases matching TRBD1. Trimming cost V 7 bases and J 7 bases; bases outside gene matches: 17. The CDR3 consists of 16 residues. Germline loops: CDR1 LNHNV, CDR2 YYDKDF (reference sequence). CDR3: CATTPGQADFLSGYTF. DNA of the CDR3: TGTGCCACCACTCCGGGACAGGCTGATTTCCTGAGTGGCTACACCTTC.

The V and J genes are TRBV19 and TRBJ1-2; D unresolved. CDR3 length: 13 amino acids. Per germline, CDR1 LNHDA and CDR2 SQIVND (reference sequence). V lost 10 bases and J lost 3, with 15 bases in between. The CDR3 loop is CATSTSWDYGYTF. The CDR3 DNA reads TGTGCCACCTCTACATCGTGGGACTATGGCTACACCTTC.